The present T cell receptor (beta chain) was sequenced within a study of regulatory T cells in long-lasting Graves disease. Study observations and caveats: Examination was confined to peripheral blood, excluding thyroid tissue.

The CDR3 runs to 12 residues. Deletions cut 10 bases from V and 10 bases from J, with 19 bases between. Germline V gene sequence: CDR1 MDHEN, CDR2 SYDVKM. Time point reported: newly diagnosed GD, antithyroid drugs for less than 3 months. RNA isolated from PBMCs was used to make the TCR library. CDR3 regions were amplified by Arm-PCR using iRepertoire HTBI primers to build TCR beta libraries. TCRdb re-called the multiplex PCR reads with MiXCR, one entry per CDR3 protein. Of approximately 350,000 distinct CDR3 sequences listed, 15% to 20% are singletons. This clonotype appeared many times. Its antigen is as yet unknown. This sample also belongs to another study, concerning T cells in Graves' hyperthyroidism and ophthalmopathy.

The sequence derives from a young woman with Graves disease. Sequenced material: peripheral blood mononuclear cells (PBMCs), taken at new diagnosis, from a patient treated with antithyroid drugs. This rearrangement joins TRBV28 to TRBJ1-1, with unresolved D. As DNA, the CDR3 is TGTGCCACCAAGGTAGCCTCCCCAGGAGCTTTCTTT. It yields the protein CATKVASPGAFF.